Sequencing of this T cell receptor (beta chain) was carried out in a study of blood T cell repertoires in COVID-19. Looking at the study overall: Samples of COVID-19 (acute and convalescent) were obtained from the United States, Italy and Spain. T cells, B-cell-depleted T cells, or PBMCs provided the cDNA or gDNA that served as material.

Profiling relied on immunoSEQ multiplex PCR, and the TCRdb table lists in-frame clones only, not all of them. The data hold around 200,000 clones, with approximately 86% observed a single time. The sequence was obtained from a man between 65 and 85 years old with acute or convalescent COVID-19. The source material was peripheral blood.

The CDR3: CASNRAGLLQFF. The CDR3 DNA follows: TGTGCCAGCAATAGGGCAGGGCTTTTGCAGTTCTTC. The chain couples TRBV28 to TRBJ2-1; tentatively, D is TRBD1 (5 bases). The CDR3 is made up of 12 amino acids. The germline V gene encodes CDR1 MDHEN and CDR2 SYDVKM. V was trimmed by 7 bases and J by 12 bases, leaving 16 bases between them.